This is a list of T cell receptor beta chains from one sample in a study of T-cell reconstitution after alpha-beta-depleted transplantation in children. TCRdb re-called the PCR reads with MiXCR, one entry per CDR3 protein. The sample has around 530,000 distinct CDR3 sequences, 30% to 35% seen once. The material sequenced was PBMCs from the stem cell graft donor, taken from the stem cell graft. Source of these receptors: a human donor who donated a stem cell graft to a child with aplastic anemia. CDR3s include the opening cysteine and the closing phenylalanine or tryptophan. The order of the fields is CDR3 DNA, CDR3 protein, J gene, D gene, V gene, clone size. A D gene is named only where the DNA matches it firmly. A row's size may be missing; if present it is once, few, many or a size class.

CDR3nt: TGTGCCACCAGCAGAGACGGGAACACCGGGGAGCTGTTTTTT; CDR3aa: CATSRDGNTGELFF; j_gene: TRBJ2-2; d_gene: -; v_gene: TRBV15; abundance: -
CDR3nt: TGTGCCAGCAGCTTCCCCCAGGGAGCCTGGTACTTC; CDR3aa: CASSFPQGAWYF; j_gene: TRBJ2-4; d_gene: -; v_gene: TRBV7-9; abundance: -
CDR3nt: TGCAGTGCTAGAGGCGGAAGCACTGAAGCTTTCTTT; CDR3aa: CSARGGSTEAFF; j_gene: TRBJ1-1; d_gene: -; v_gene: TRBV20-1; abundance: -
CDR3nt: TGCAGCGTTGTTAGCGGGAGCGAGCAGTACTTC; CDR3aa: CSVVSGSEQYF; j_gene: TRBJ2-7; d_gene: TRBD2; v_gene: TRBV29-1; abundance: few
CDR3nt: TGCGCCAGCAATAGTAGAGACAGGGGAAGGGATGAGCAGTTCTTC; CDR3aa: CASNSRDRGRDEQFF; j_gene: TRBJ2-1; d_gene: TRBD1; v_gene: TRBV5-1; abundance: few
CDR3nt: TGCAGCCCAGGGGGAAACAGGGGAGGACAGCCCCAGCATTTT; CDR3aa: CSPGGNRGGQPQHF; j_gene: TRBJ1-5; d_gene: TRBD1; v_gene: TRBV20-1; abundance: few
CDR3nt: TGTGCCACCAGGGAGTTCAAGGGGCAATACTATGAGCAGTTCTTC; CDR3aa: CATREFKGQYYEQFF; j_gene: TRBJ2-1; d_gene: -; v_gene: TRBV15; abundance: few
CDR3nt: TGTGCCAGCAGTTCTCAGCCCCCAATTTTTGAGACGTACTATGGCTACACCTTC; CDR3aa: CASSSQPPIFETYYGYTF; j_gene: TRBJ1-2; d_gene: -; v_gene: TRBV27; abundance: -
CDR3nt: TGCGCCAGCAGCCTACGACTAGCGGGAGGCACAGATACGCAGTATTTT; CDR3aa: CASSLRLAGGTDTQYF; j_gene: TRBJ2-3; d_gene: TRBD2; v_gene: TRBV7-2; abundance: many
CDR3nt: TGCGCCAGCAGCCAAGATCCGGGTGACAGGGTCAATCAGCCCCAGCATTTT; CDR3aa: CASSQDPGDRVNQPQHF; j_gene: TRBJ1-5; d_gene: TRBD1; v_gene: TRBV4-1; abundance: few
CDR3nt: TGTGCCAGCAGCTCGACTAGCGGGAGGGTCTACGAGCAGTACTTC; CDR3aa: CASSSTSGRVYEQYF; j_gene: TRBJ2-7; d_gene: TRBD2; v_gene: TRBV7-2; abundance: few
CDR3nt: TGTGCCAGTAGTATGGGGACAGGGCTATATGGCTACACCTTC; CDR3aa: CASSMGTGLYGYTF; j_gene: TRBJ1-2; d_gene: TRBD1; v_gene: TRBV19; abundance: -
CDR3nt: TGTGCCAGCAGTTTAGGGACTAGCGGTAACGGGGAGCTGTTTTTT; CDR3aa: CASSLGTSGNGELFF; j_gene: TRBJ2-2; d_gene: TRBD2; v_gene: TRBV12-3/TRBV12-4; abundance: many
CDR3nt: TGTGCCAGCAGCTTATATTGGACAGGGAGCACCGGGGAGCTGTTTTTT; CDR3aa: CASSLYWTGSTGELFF; j_gene: TRBJ2-2; d_gene: TRBD1; v_gene: TRBV7-6; abundance: -
CDR3nt: TGTGCCAGCAGTTACGGCGGGGTAGCCAAACTGTTTTTT; CDR3aa: CASSYGGVAKLFF; j_gene: TRBJ1-4; d_gene: -; v_gene: TRBV6-6; abundance: -
CDR3nt: TGTGCCATCAGTGGCACCTTTGAGGATGAGCAGTTCTTC; CDR3aa: CAISGTFEDEQFF; j_gene: TRBJ2-1; d_gene: -; v_gene: TRBV10-3; abundance: many
CDR3nt: TGTGCCAGCAGCTCAGGGACTTCATATACGCAGTATTTT; CDR3aa: CASSSGTSYTQYF; j_gene: TRBJ2-3; d_gene: -; v_gene: TRBV7-9; abundance: few
CDR3nt: TGTGCCACCAGTGATTTGCTGATTCAGGGAAACACCGGGGAGCTGTTTTTT; CDR3aa: CATSDLLIQGNTGELFF; j_gene: TRBJ2-2; d_gene: -; v_gene: TRBV24-1; abundance: few
CDR3nt: TGCAGTGCCGTCGGGCAGGCCGGAGAGACCCAGTACTTC; CDR3aa: CSAVGQAGETQYF; j_gene: TRBJ2-5; d_gene: -; v_gene: TRBV20-1; abundance: -
CDR3nt: TGCAGTGCTAGGTCTGTTAAAAGGGAAAAACTGTTTTTT; CDR3aa: CSARSVKREKLFF; j_gene: TRBJ1-4; d_gene: -; v_gene: TRBV20-1; abundance: -
CDR3nt: TGTGCCAGCAGCAACAAGGCCCTCGGGACACCGGTCTCCTACGAGCAGTACTTC; CDR3aa: CASSNKALGTPVSYEQYF; j_gene: TRBJ2-7; d_gene: -; v_gene: TRBV13; abundance: few
CDR3nt: TGTGCCAGCAGTTTAGTAATCGCTAGCGGTTCCTACAATGAGCAGTTCTTC; CDR3aa: CASSLVIASGSYNEQFF; j_gene: TRBJ2-1; d_gene: TRBD2; v_gene: TRBV12-3/TRBV12-4; abundance: few
CDR3nt: TGCAGCGTTGACGGCAAGCGGTCCTACAATGAGCAGTTCTTC; CDR3aa: CSVDGKRSYNEQFF; j_gene: TRBJ2-1; d_gene: -; v_gene: TRBV29-1; abundance: -
CDR3nt: TGCAGTGCTAGATCTCCCCCGGGCCTCACAGATACGCAGTATTTT; CDR3aa: CSARSPPGLTDTQYF; j_gene: TRBJ2-3; d_gene: -; v_gene: TRBV20-1; abundance: few
CDR3nt: TGCAGCGGTGGGACAGGGGGAGATACGCAGTATTTT; CDR3aa: CSGGTGGDTQYF; j_gene: TRBJ2-3; d_gene: TRBD1; v_gene: TRBV29-1; abundance: -
CDR3nt: TGTGCCAGTAGTAGAACAGGCCCGGGAAGGGTCAATGAGCAGTTCTTC; CDR3aa: CASSRTGPGRVNEQFF; j_gene: TRBJ2-1; d_gene: -; v_gene: TRBV19; abundance: -
CDR3nt: TGTGCCAGCAGCGTCACACCGGGACAGAAGGATTCACCCCTCCACTTT; CDR3aa: CASSVTPGQKDSPLHF; j_gene: TRBJ1-6; d_gene: TRBD1; v_gene: TRBV9; abundance: few
CDR3nt: TGCAGTGCTAGAGACCCACCTAACTATGGCTACACCTTC; CDR3aa: CSARDPPNYGYTF; j_gene: TRBJ1-2; d_gene: -; v_gene: TRBV20-1; abundance: many
CDR3nt: TGTGCCTGGACCAGGGACGGAGCCTACGAGCAGTACTTC; CDR3aa: CAWTRDGAYEQYF; j_gene: TRBJ2-7; d_gene: -; v_gene: TRBV30; abundance: -
CDR3nt: TGTGCCAGCAGCCTGATCCCGGGACAGGGGATTGATGGCTACACCTTC; CDR3aa: CASSLIPGQGIDGYTF; j_gene: TRBJ1-2; d_gene: TRBD1; v_gene: TRBV7-2; abundance: -
CDR3nt: TGTGCCAGCAGTTTTGGGGGGCAGCACACCGGGGAGCTGTTTTTT; CDR3aa: CASSFGGQHTGELFF; j_gene: TRBJ2-2; d_gene: -; v_gene: TRBV12-3/TRBV12-4; abundance: many
CDR3nt: TGTGCCAGCAGTCCTTCCCGGACGACCTACGAGCAGTACTTC; CDR3aa: CASSPSRTTYEQYF; j_gene: TRBJ2-7; d_gene: -; v_gene: TRBV7-6; abundance: -
CDR3nt: TGCGCCAGCAGCTTGGGGACAGGGAAACATTCCTACAATGAGCAGTTCTTC; CDR3aa: CASSLGTGKHSYNEQFF; j_gene: TRBJ2-1; d_gene: TRBD1; v_gene: TRBV5-1; abundance: few
CDR3nt: TGCAGTGCTCAACAGGGTGGGCAGCCCCAGCATTTT; CDR3aa: CSAQQGGQPQHF; j_gene: TRBJ1-5; d_gene: -; v_gene: TRBV20-1; abundance: -
CDR3nt: TGTGCCAGCAGCCACCAAGATGTCCGGAGCCGTAGCACCGGGGAGCTGTTTTTT; CDR3aa: CASSHQDVRSRSTGELFF; j_gene: TRBJ2-2; d_gene: -; v_gene: TRBV4-2; abundance: -
CDR3nt: TGTGCCAGCAGGGGACAGGGGTACCTCTCTGGAAACACCATATATTTT; CDR3aa: CASRGQGYLSGNTIYF; j_gene: TRBJ1-3; d_gene: TRBD1; v_gene: TRBV6-1; abundance: -